This TCR beta chain was retrieved from a study of T cell responses to AZD1222 COVID-19 vaccine. General study points: When two AZD1222 doses had been given, Spike-specific TCR breadth and depth rose. Donors were chiefly white British, with a greater number of females, and clonal diversity was perhaps underestimated. Baseline antibody screening turned up just six seropositive AZD1222 recipients.

Clones were read by immunoSEQ multiplex PCR, and TCRdb kept only the in-frame ones, dropping some. The top ten clones hold around 1.1% of a sample with about 51,000 clones, roughly 89% of them seen once. This clone came up a few times. Its antigen remains unidentified. This TCR derives from an adult who received the AZD1222 COVID-19 vaccine. Material: peripheral blood, obtained 28 days after the second AZD1222 dose.

CDR3 sequence (DNA): TGTGCCAGCAGCCGCGGACTTGATCAGCCCCAGCATTTT. This gives the protein CASSRGLDQPQHF. The genes are TRBV5-5 and TRBJ1-5; no reliable D call. The CDR3 contains 13 residues. V was cut by 4 bases and J by 5 bases, with 10 bases left in between. The V gene's germline CDR1 is SGHKS and CDR2 YYEKEE (reference sequence).